Each of the 18 T cell receptor beta chains below was sequenced from the same sample in a study of blood T cell repertoires in COVID-19. Using immunoSEQ multiplex PCR, the repertoire was profiled, and TCRdb retains in-frame clones only, with some absent. The data show some 250,000 clones, 88% seen once. Sequencing was done on a sample of peripheral blood. Every receptor here comes from a human donor in a cohort sampled during active COVID-19.

This chain connects TRBV6-6 to TRBJ2-7; TRBD1 aligns across 7 bases. Germline values: CDR1 MNHNY, CDR2 SVGAGI (reference sequence). V lost 0 bases to trimming and J lost 3 bases; unmatched junction nucleotides: 5. CDR3 length equals 15 residues. CDR3 DNA: TGTGCCAGCAGTTACTCGGGGACAGACTACTACGAGCAGTACTTC. Translation: CASSYSGTDYYEQYF.

The V gene is TRBV4-3, the J gene TRBJ1-4, with D perhaps TRBD1 (6 bases). V was shortened by 0 bases and J by 6 bases, with 14 bases between the two germline ends. Per the germline V gene, CDR1 is LGHNA and CDR2 is YSLEER. CDR3 length: 16 residues. CDR3 loop: CASSQDWIQGHEKLFF. The CDR3, as DNA: TGCGCCAGCAGCCAAGATTGGATCCAGGGGCATGAAAAACTGTTTTTT.

This clone was counted a single time. The chain carries TRBV28 and TRBJ1-1; no clear D. There are 14 residues in the CDR3. Germline values: CDR1 MDHEN, CDR2 SYDVKM. V lost 5 bases and J lost 1, with 11 bases in between. The CDR3 region is CASSPVQENTEAFF. In nucleotides, the CDR3 is TGTGCCAGCAGTCCCGTCCAGGAGAACACTGAAGCTTTCTTT.

This rearrangement joins TRBV30 to TRBJ1-1; D is unresolved. Trimming removed 4 bases from V and 1 base from J, with 10 bases in between. The V gene's germline CDR1 is GTSNPN and CDR2 SVGIG (reference sequence). The CDR3 is 13 amino acids. The CDR3 DNA reads as TGTGCCTGGACCGTACTTGCGAACACTGAAGCTTTCTTT. Its translation: CAWTVLANTEAFF.

This clone was recorded only once. The V gene is TRBV2, the J gene TRBJ2-5; TRBD1 agrees at 8 bases. The germline gives CDR1 SNHLY, CDR2 FYNNEI. CDR3 length equals 14 residues. V dropped 8 bases and J dropped 5; count of bases not matched to a gene: 10. This CDR3 reads CASPATGEGETQYF. For the CDR3, the DNA is TGTGCCAGCCCCGCGACAGGGGAAGGTGAGACCCAGTACTTC.

This chain uses TRBV5-6 with TRBJ2-3; TRBD2 matches 8 bases. CDR1 is SGHDT and CDR2 is YYEEEE in the germline V gene. V shed 4 bases, J shed 0 bases, and the junction held 7 bases outside the gene matches. This CDR3 is 16 amino acids long. The CDR3 DNA is TGTGCCAGCAGCCGGGGTAGCGGGACTAGCACAGATACGCAGTATTTT. Residues: CASSRGSGTSTDTQYF.

V gene TRBV5-5 combines with J gene TRBJ1-2; D may be TRBD1 (6 bases). The V gene's germline CDR1 is SGHKS and CDR2 YYEKEE (reference sequence). V lost 0 bases and J lost 2, with 8 bases in between. The CDR3 runs to 14 residues. CDR3 sequence reads: CASSLGGGNYGYTF. The CDR3, as DNA: TGTGCCAGCAGCTTGGGAGGGGGAAACTATGGCTACACCTTC.

V and J are TRBV27 and TRBJ1-5; D call uncertain. CDR1 is MNHEY, CDR2 SMNVEV, per germline (reference sequence). The CDR3 runs 13 residues. V gave up 5 bases and J gave up 2 bases, with 7 bases separating them. The CDR3: CASSPGGNQPQHF. The CDR3 DNA follows: TGTGCCAGCAGTCCCGGTGGCAATCAGCCCCAGCATTTT.

The chain recombines TRBV7-2 with TRBJ2-1, with a possible D match to TRBD2 (6 bases). V lost 6 bases, J lost 4 bases, and 16 bases lay in between. The CDR3 is 15 amino acids. CDR1 is SGHTA, CDR2 FQGNSA, per germline. CDR3 sequence reads: CASRPTGAVYNEQFF. DNA for the CDR3: TGTGCCAGCAGGCCAACGGGAGCCGTTTACAATGAGCAGTTCTTC.

The chain joins TRBV7-2 to TRBJ2-3, with TRBD2 matching over 9 bases. Germline values: CDR1 SGHTA, CDR2 FQGNSA. There are 15 residues in the CDR3. The V and J ends lost 1 base and 3 bases, in that order; junction bases with no gene match: 2. The chain's CDR3 is CASSLVLAGTDTQYF. CDR3 DNA: TGTGCCAGCAGCTTAGTCCTAGCGGGGACAGATACGCAGTATTTT.

CDR3 amino acids: CAWSVDRGWDQPQHF. The CDR3 DNA reads as TGTGCCTGGAGTGTAGACAGGGGCTGGGATCAGCCCCAGCATTTT. The chain combines TRBV30 with TRBJ1-5; TRBD1 matches 8 bases. There are 15 residues in the CDR3. The ends lost 0 bases at V and 5 bases at J; junction bases unmatched: 6. Germline assignment: CDR1 GTSNPN and CDR2 SVGIG (reference sequence).

J is TRBJ1-5 and V is TRBV30; no clear D gene. CDR1 is GTSNPN, CDR2 SVGIG, per germline (reference sequence). Trimming cost V 4 bases and J 5 bases, with 12 bases left between them. This CDR3 contains 13 residues. The CDR3 region is CAWTPEFDQPQHF. The DNA of the CDR3 is TGTGCCTGGACCCCCGAGTTCGATCAGCCCCAGCATTTT.

This chain joins TRBV5-1 and TRBJ2-7, with D possibly being TRBD2 (5 bases). This CDR3 spans 16 amino acids. With 0 bases removed from V and 3 bases from J, the gap between germline ends came to 16 bases. CDR1 SGHRS and CDR2 YFSETQ come from the germline V gene. This CDR3 is CASSLVIGVGIYEQYF. The CDR3 DNA reads TGCGCCAGCAGCTTGGTGATCGGGGTTGGGATCTACGAGCAGTACTTC.

The CDR3 region is CASRQGLAGGISSTDTQYF. The CDR3 DNA reads TGCGCCAGCAGACAAGGACTAGCGGGAGGGATTTCTAGCACAGATACGCAGTATTTT. The chain recombines TRBV5-1 with TRBJ2-3; 15 bases line up with TRBD2. Germline CDR1 and CDR2: SGHRS and YFSETQ. The CDR3 is 19 residues long. V gave up 5 bases and J gave up 0 bases; unmatched junction bases: 10.

The chain carries TRBV18 and TRBJ1-1, with D possibly matching TRBD1 (5 bases). CDR1 and CDR2 from the germline V gene are KGHSH and LQKENI. V lost 4 bases and J lost 3, with 15 bases in between. The CDR3 is 15 amino acids. CDR3 amino acids: CASSLVSGGDTEAFF. As DNA, the CDR3 is TGTGCCAGCTCACTGGTCTCTGGGGGGGACACTGAAGCTTTCTTT.

V and J are TRBV6-5 and TRBJ2-5, with a weak D call TRBD1 (7 bases). V lost 2 bases, J lost 5 bases, and 15 bases lay in between. Germline V CDR1 and CDR2: MNHEY, SVGAGI. This CDR3 has 15 amino acids. The CDR3 nucleotides are TGTGCCAGCAGTTACGACAGGGAGGTGCTGGAGACCCAGTACTTC. It yields the protein CASSYDREVLETQYF.

Of note for this clone: Other nucleotide sequences from this sample produce the same CDR3. The V call is TRBV27, the J call TRBJ2-7; 9 bases fit TRBD2. The CDR3 totals 13 residues. CDR1 and CDR2 from the germline V gene are MNHEY and SMNVEV (reference sequence). Losses at the gene ends were 3 bases for V and 3 bases for J; bases not matched to a gene: 0. Here the CDR3 reads CASSLRGGYEQYF. CDR3 bases: TGTGCCAGCAGTTTGCGGGGGGGCTACGAGCAGTACTTC.

The V call is TRBV11-2, the J call TRBJ1-2; D unclear. CDR3 length equals 12 residues. The germline V gene has CDR1 SGHAT and CDR2 FQNNGV. V gave up 4 bases and J gave up 4 bases, with 7 bases separating them. The CDR3 sequence is CASSSGFYGYTF. The CDR3 coding sequence is TGTGCCAGCAGCTCGGGTTTCTATGGCTACACCTTC. Supplemented by reference TRBV11-2 and TRBJ1-2, the full variable domain reads EAGVAQSPRYKIIEKRQSVAFWCNPISGHATLYWYQQILGQGPKLLIQFQNNGVVDDSQLPKDRFSAERLKGVDSTLKIQPAKLEDSAVYLCASSSGFYGYTFGSGTRLTVV.